The 18 T cell receptor beta chains below all came from one sample that was sequenced in a study of cytomegalovirus exposure and HLA in healthy donors. PCR used 60 Vbeta primers and 13 Jbeta primers. The method was immunoSEQ multiplex PCR; TCRdb's version includes in-frame clones alone and lacks a portion of them. In the table there are about 120,000 clones, around 70% of which are singletons. Sample: PBMCs. These receptors came from a woman aged 50 to 60 in good health and CMV-seropositive.

The chain uses TRBV18 and TRBJ1-2, with TRBD1 matching 8 bases. Looked up from germline, CDR1 is KGHSH and CDR2 is LQKENI. The V gene end was trimmed by 4 bases and the J gene end by 3 bases; junction bases not matched to a gene: 1. The CDR3 spans 13 residues. CDR3 sequence reads: CASSLGQDYGYTF. CDR3 nucleotides: TGTGCCAGCTCACTGGGACAGGACTATGGCTACACCTTC. Using reference TRBV18 and TRBJ1-2 for the parts outside the CDR3, the full variable domain is NAGVMQNPRHLVRRRGQEARLRCSPMKGHSHVYWYRQLPEEGLKFMVYLQKENIIDESGMPKERFSAEFPKEGPSILRIQQVVRGDSAAYFCASSLGQDYGYTFGSGTRLTVV.

This clone was seen more than once but under ten times. This sequence joins TRBV7-9 and TRBJ1-1, with D possibly matching TRBD1 (5 bases). Per germline, CDR1 SEHNR and CDR2 FQNEAQ (reference sequence). Trimming took off 3 bases at V and 0 bases at J, with 8 bases between the two ends. The length of the CDR3 is 14 residues. CDR3: CASSLGLMNTEAFF. Here the CDR3 DNA reads TGTGCCAGCAGCTTGGGACTCATGAACACTGAAGCTTTCTTT.

The CDR3 loop is CSVRGGVNSYEQYF. The CDR3 coding sequence is TGCAGCGTGAGAGGGGGGGTAAACTCCTACGAGCAGTACTTC. V is TRBV29-1 and J is TRBJ2-7; the D gene is possibly TRBD2 (7 bases). There are 14 residues in the CDR3. CDR1 SQVTM and CDR2 ANQGSEA come from the germline V gene. The germline V and J ends were trimmed by 6 bases and 0 bases, with 15 bases remaining between them.

The chain recombines TRBV5-4 with TRBJ2-1, with D perhaps TRBD2 (6 bases). This CDR3 has 16 residues. From germline, CDR1 is SGHNT and CDR2 YYREEE (reference sequence). V was shortened by 1 base and J by 3 bases, with 14 bases between the two germline ends. The CDR3 nucleotides read TGTGCCAGCAGCTTGCGAGCGGGTGGACACTACAATGAGCAGTTCTTC. Its translation: CASSLRAGGHYNEQFF.

The chain uses TRBV10-2 and TRBJ2-5; 12 bases agree with TRBD2. Germline CDR1 reads WSHSY; CDR2 reads SAAADI. V trimming: 6 bases; J trimming: 3 bases; junction bases outside the gene matches: 8. This CDR3 comprises 16 residues. The CDR3: CASRKLAGGIEETQYF. The CDR3 nucleotides are TGCGCCAGCAGGAAACTAGCGGGGGGAATCGAAGAGACCCAGTACTTC.

V gene TRBV2 combines with J gene TRBJ2-5; 7 bases agree with TRBD1. The CDR3 is 13 amino acids. Germline V CDR1 and CDR2: SNHLY, FYNNEI. V dropped 5 bases and J dropped 7; count of bases not matched to a gene: 7. This chain's CDR3 is CASSTDRERTQYF. The CDR3, as DNA: TGTGCCAGCAGTACTGACAGGGAGAGGACCCAGTACTTC.

This chain connects TRBV15 to TRBJ2-5; possibly TRBD2 for D (5 bases). Germline CDR1 is LNHNV and CDR2 is YYDKDF (reference sequence). V lost 0 bases, J lost 5 bases, and 13 bases lay in between. The CDR3 is 15 residues long. CDR3 loop: CATSRDLATGETQYF. For the CDR3, the DNA is TGTGCCACCAGCAGAGATTTAGCCACGGGGGAGACCCAGTACTTC.

A single count supports this clone. CDR3 in DNA: TGTGCCTGGAGTGTCACTAGCGGGAGGGCCGAGCAGTACTTC. This codes for CAWSVTSGRAEQYF. V is TRBV30 and J is TRBJ2-7; 13 bases are shared with TRBD2. The CDR3 is made up of 14 amino acids. Germline assignment: CDR1 GTSNPN and CDR2 SVGIG (reference sequence). J was trimmed by 6 bases and V by 0 bases; bases with no gene match: 2.

The chain combines TRBV7-2 with TRBJ2-2; 7 nucleotides line up with TRBD2. This CDR3 spans 17 amino acids. J gave up 4 bases and V 5 bases, and 13 bases lay outside the gene matches. The germline CDR1 and CDR2 sequences are SGHTA and FQGNSA. CDR3 residues: CASSRPRTAGATGELFF. CDR3 in DNA: TGTGCCAGCAGCCGCCCCAGGACGGCGGGAGCCACCGGGGAGCTGTTTTTT. The full variable domain, rest sourced from reference TRBV7-2 and TRBJ2-2, is GAGVSQSPSNKVTEKGKDVELRCDPISGHTALYWYRQSLGQGLEFLIYFQGNSAPDKSGLPSDRFSAERTGGSVSTLTIQRTQQEDSAVYLCASSRPRTAGATGELFFGEGSRLTVL.

The gene calls are TRBV5-4 and TRBJ2-5, with 7 bases aligning to TRBD2. The germline gives CDR1 SGHNT, CDR2 YYREEE (reference sequence). With V trimmed by 0 bases and J by 4 bases, 9 bases remained unmatched. The CDR3 covers 16 residues. CDR3 residues: CASSLEGEGVSETQYF. CDR3 sequence (DNA): TGTGCCAGCAGCTTGGAAGGGGAGGGTGTTTCAGAGACCCAGTACTTC.

This sequence joins TRBV4-3 and TRBJ2-1; tentative D call: TRBD2 (6 bases). Germline V gene sequence: CDR1 LGHNA, CDR2 YSLEER. The CDR3 loop spans 14 amino acids. Trimming removed 4 bases at V and 4 bases at J, with 11 bases between. CDR3 nucleotides: TGCGCCAGCAGCCCCTCGGGAGATTACAATGAGCAGTTCTTC. Its translation is CASSPSGDYNEQFF.

The chain uses TRBV30 and TRBJ1-2; 9 nucleotides align to TRBD1. This CDR3 spans 14 amino acids. From germline, CDR1 is GTSNPN and CDR2 SVGIG (reference sequence). The trim removed 7 bases at V and 5 bases at J, leaving 11 bases unmatched. CDR3 amino acids: CASSPGQGGYGYTF. The CDR3 nucleotides are TGTGCCTCCTCGCCGGGACAGGGCGGGTATGGCTACACCTTC.

The rearrangement joins TRBV7-6 to TRBJ2-6, with 12 positions matching TRBD2. The CDR3 consists of 19 residues. J gave up 4 bases and V 5 bases, and 12 bases lay outside the gene matches. Germline V lookup: CDR1 SGHVS, CDR2 FNYEAQ. The DNA for the CDR3 is TGTGCCAGCAGCCAAAGGACTAGCGGGGTCGCGGCGGGGGCCAACGTCCTGACTTTC. It translates to CASSQRTSGVAAGANVLTF.

The chain carries TRBV9 and TRBJ1-5; TRBD1 aligns across 11 bases. Germline-derived CDR1 and CDR2 are SGDLS and YYNGEE. The CDR3 contains 18 residues. The ends lost 3 bases at V and 7 bases at J; junction bases unmatched: 15. The CDR3 region has the DNA TGTGCCAGCAGCGGGACAGGGGGCGAGGTTGGGTCTGGACAGCCCCAGCATTTT. This sequence encodes CASSGTGGEVGSGQPQHF.

J is TRBJ2-1 and V is TRBV7-6, with a possible D match to TRBD1 (6 bases). Germline assignment: CDR1 SGHVS and CDR2 FNYEAQ. CDR3 size: 14 residues. V dropped 5 bases and J dropped 2 bases, with 10 bases sitting between them. The CDR3, as DNA: TGTGCCAGCAGCCCCGGACAGACCTACAATGAGCAGTTCTTC. Its translation: CASSPGQTYNEQFF. The entire variable domain, with the rest obtained from reference TRBV7-6 and TRBJ2-1, is as follows: GAGVSQSPRYKVTKRGQDVALRCDPISGHVSLYWYRQALGQGPEFLTYFNYEAQQDKSGLPNDRFSAERPEGSISTLTIQRTEQRDSAMYRCASSPGQTYNEQFFGPGTRLTVL.

The genes are TRBV7-2 and TRBJ2-1; D possibly corresponds to TRBD1 (6 bases). Germline lookup yields CDR1 SGHTA and CDR2 FQGNSA. Trimming stripped 4 bases from V and 0 bases from J, with 10 bases between. CDR3 size: 15 residues. CDR3 coding DNA: TGTGCCAGCAGCTCAACCAGGGGCTCCTACAATGAGCAGTTCTTC. Its translation is CASSSTRGSYNEQFF. Looking up the rest from reference TRBV7-2 and TRBJ2-1 gives the full variable domain: GAGVSQSPSNKVTEKGKDVELRCDPISGHTALYWYRQSLGQGLEFLIYFQGNSAPDKSGLPSDRFSAERTGGSVSTLTIQRTQQEDSAVYLCASSSTRGSYNEQFFGPGTRLTVL.

The rearrangement uses TRBV4-2 and TRBJ1-1; D is unresolved. There are 15 residues in the CDR3. The V gene lost 3 bases and the J gene lost 4 bases, with 15 bases spanning the gap. Germline lookup yields CDR1 LGHNA and CDR2 YNFKEQ. Here the CDR3 reads CASSHDPTLGTEAFF. For the CDR3, the DNA is TGTGCCAGCAGCCACGATCCGACTTTAGGCACTGAAGCTTTCTTT.

CDR3 nucleotides: TGTGCCAGCAGTGGGGAGACTAGCGGGGGCCTAACCTACGAGCAGTACTTC. It specifies CASSGETSGGLTYEQYF. The genes are TRBV25-1 and TRBJ2-7; 12 bases fit TRBD2. Unmatched junction bases numbered 9, after V lost 4 bases and J lost 2 bases. Germline CDR1 and CDR2: MGHDK and SYGVNS. This CDR3 has 17 amino acids.